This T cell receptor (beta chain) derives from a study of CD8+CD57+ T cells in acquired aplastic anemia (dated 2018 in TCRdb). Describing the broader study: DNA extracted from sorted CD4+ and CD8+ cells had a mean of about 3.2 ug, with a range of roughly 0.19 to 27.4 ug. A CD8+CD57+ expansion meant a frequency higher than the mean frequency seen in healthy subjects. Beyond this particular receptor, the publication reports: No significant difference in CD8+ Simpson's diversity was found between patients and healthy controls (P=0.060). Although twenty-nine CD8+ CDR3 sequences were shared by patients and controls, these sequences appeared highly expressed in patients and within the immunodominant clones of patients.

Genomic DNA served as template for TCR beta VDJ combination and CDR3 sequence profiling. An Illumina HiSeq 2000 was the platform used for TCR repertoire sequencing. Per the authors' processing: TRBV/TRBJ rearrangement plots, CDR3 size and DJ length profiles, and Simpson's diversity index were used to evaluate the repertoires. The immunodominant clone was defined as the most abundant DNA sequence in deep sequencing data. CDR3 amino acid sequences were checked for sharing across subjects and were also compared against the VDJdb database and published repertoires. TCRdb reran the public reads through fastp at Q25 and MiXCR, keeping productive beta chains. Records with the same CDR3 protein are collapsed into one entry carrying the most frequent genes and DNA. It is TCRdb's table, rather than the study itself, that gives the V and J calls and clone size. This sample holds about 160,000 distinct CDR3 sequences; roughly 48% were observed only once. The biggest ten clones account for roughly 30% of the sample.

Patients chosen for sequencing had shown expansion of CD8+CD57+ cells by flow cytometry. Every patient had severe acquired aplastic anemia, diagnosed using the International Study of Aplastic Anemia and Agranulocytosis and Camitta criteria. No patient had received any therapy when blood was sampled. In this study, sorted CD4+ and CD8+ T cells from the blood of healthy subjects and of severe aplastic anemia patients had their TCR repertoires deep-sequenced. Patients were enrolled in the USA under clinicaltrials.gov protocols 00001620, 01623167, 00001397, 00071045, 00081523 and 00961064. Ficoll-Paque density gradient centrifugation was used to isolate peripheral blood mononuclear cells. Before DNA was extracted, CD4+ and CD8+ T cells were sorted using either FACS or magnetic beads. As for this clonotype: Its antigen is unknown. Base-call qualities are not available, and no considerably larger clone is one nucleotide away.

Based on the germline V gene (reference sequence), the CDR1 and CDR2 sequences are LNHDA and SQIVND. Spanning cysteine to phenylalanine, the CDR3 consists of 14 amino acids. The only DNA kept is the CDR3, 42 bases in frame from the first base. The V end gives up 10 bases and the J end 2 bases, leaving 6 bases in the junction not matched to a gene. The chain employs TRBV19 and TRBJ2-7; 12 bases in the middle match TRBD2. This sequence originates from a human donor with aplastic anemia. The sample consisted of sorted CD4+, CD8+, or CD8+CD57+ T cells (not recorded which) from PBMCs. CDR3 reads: CATTRTSGAYEQYF. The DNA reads TGTGCCACTACCAGGACTAGCGGGGCCTACGAGCAGTACTTC.